The rows below give T cell receptor beta chains drawn from one sample of a study of blood T cell repertoires in COVID-19. Some clones are missing from TCRdb's copy, which holds only in-frame ones; the method was immunoSEQ multiplex PCR. This sample has fewer than 300,000 clones, with just over 85% found just once. Material for sequencing was PBMCs or T cells enriched from blood (not recorded which). Receptor source: a man younger than 35 who had recovered from COVID-19. Both conserved end residues are part of each CDR3. The order of the fields is D gene, J gene, V gene, clone size, CDR3 DNA, CDR3 protein. The D gene is left open where the match is weak. Expanded clones get a size class; other rows say once, few or many, or leave the size out.

d_call: TRBD2; j_call: TRBJ2-1; v_call: TRBV6-5; clone_size: .; cdr3_nt: TGTGCCAGCAGGACTAGCACCGGGGAGCAGTTCTTC; cdr3_aa: CASRTSTGEQFF
d_call: .; j_call: TRBJ1-2; v_call: TRBV5-1; clone_size: .; cdr3_nt: TGCGCCAGCAGCCGGGCAGGGGATGGCTACACCTTC; cdr3_aa: CASSRAGDGYTF
d_call: .; j_call: TRBJ2-1; v_call: TRBV4-1; clone_size: .; cdr3_nt: TGCGCCAGCAGCCAAGATGGAGGAGCGCCGAGCTCCTACAATGAGCAGTTCTTC; cdr3_aa: CASSQDGGAPSSYNEQFF
d_call: TRBD2; j_call: TRBJ2-5; v_call: TRBV5-1; clone_size: .; cdr3_nt: TGCGCCAGCAGCTCCTCCCCGACTAGCGGGGAAGAGACCCAGTACTTC; cdr3_aa: CASSSSPTSGEETQYF
d_call: .; j_call: TRBJ2-7; v_call: TRBV27; clone_size: .; cdr3_nt: TGTGCCAGCAGTTTAGGAGCCGCCTCGCCCTACGAGCAGTACTTC; cdr3_aa: CASSLGAASPYEQYF
d_call: TRBD1; j_call: TRBJ1-2; v_call: TRBV30; clone_size: .; cdr3_nt: TGTGCCTGGAGTACTGGGACAGGGGCTGGCTACACCTTC; cdr3_aa: CAWSTGTGAGYTF
d_call: TRBD2; j_call: TRBJ2-7; v_call: TRBV28; clone_size: .; cdr3_nt: TGTGCCAGCAGTTCAACTAGCGGAGGCTCCTACGAGCAGTACTTC; cdr3_aa: CASSSTSGGSYEQYF
d_call: .; j_call: TRBJ1-1; v_call: TRBV10-3; clone_size: .; cdr3_nt: TGTGCCATCAGTGAGCCCGACAGAGAAGCTTTCTTT; cdr3_aa: CAISEPDREAFF
d_call: .; j_call: TRBJ2-1; v_call: TRBV19; clone_size: few; cdr3_nt: TGTGCCAGTAGTCGGGGGAATGACAATGAGCAGTTCTTC; cdr3_aa: CASSRGNDNEQFF
d_call: .; j_call: TRBJ2-7; v_call: TRBV27; clone_size: .; cdr3_nt: TGTGCCAGCAGTTCGGCGCAGGGTTTAAGCTACGAGCAGTACTTC; cdr3_aa: CASSSAQGLSYEQYF
d_call: .; j_call: TRBJ2-1; v_call: TRBV7-9; clone_size: .; cdr3_nt: TGTGCCAGCAGCCGGAGGGTAGGTGAGCAGTTCTTC; cdr3_aa: CASSRRVGEQFF
d_call: TRBD1; j_call: TRBJ2-2; v_call: TRBV5-1; clone_size: .; cdr3_nt: TGCGCCAGCAGCTCCATGACAGGGACCACCGGGGAGCTGTTTTTT; cdr3_aa: CASSSMTGTTGELFF
d_call: .; j_call: TRBJ2-7; v_call: TRBV11-2; clone_size: .; cdr3_nt: TGTGCCAGCAGCTTCACCGGAGTAGATTACGAGCAGTACTTC; cdr3_aa: CASSFTGVDYEQYF
d_call: .; j_call: TRBJ2-1; v_call: TRBV5-4; clone_size: .; cdr3_nt: TGTGCCAGCAGCTTGCTAAGCGGTAATGAGCAGTTCTTC; cdr3_aa: CASSLLSGNEQFF
d_call: .; j_call: TRBJ2-7; v_call: TRBV12-3/TRBV12-4; clone_size: .; cdr3_nt: TGTGCCAGCAGTCTGCCCGGCGGGTACGAGCAGTACTTC; cdr3_aa: CASSLPGGYEQYF
d_call: TRBD1; j_call: TRBJ1-2; v_call: TRBV2; clone_size: few; cdr3_nt: TGTGCCAGCAGTGACCCCAGGGGGCGAGGGGGCTACACCTTC; cdr3_aa: CASSDPRGRGGYTF
d_call: TRBD1; j_call: TRBJ1-1; v_call: TRBV19; clone_size: .; cdr3_nt: TGTGCCAGTACCCGCCGGACAGGCCTCCCTGAAGCTTTCTTT; cdr3_aa: CASTRRTGLPEAFF
d_call: .; j_call: TRBJ1-3; v_call: TRBV11-2; clone_size: .; cdr3_nt: TGTGCCAGCAGCTTAGGAGCTGGCTCTGGAAACACCATATATTTT; cdr3_aa: CASSLGAGSGNTIYF
d_call: TRBD1; j_call: TRBJ2-6; v_call: TRBV4-2; clone_size: .; cdr3_nt: TGTGCCAGCAGCCCATATAGTACAGGGGTTGGGGCCAACGTCCTGACTTTC; cdr3_aa: CASSPYSTGVGANVLTF
d_call: .; j_call: TRBJ2-7; v_call: TRBV18; clone_size: .; cdr3_nt: TGTGCCAGCTCACCCGGGACAAACGAGCAGTACTTC; cdr3_aa: CASSPGTNEQYF
d_call: TRBD1; j_call: TRBJ2-4; v_call: TRBV12-3/TRBV12-4; clone_size: .; cdr3_nt: TGTGCCAGCAGTTTAACAGGGGAAAACATTCAGTACTTC; cdr3_aa: CASSLTGENIQYF
d_call: TRBD1; j_call: TRBJ1-4; v_call: TRBV5-4; clone_size: .; cdr3_nt: TGTGCCAGCAGGCTCGGGGGACAGGGGCCTGAAAAACTGTTTTTT; cdr3_aa: CASRLGGQGPEKLFF
d_call: TRBD1; j_call: TRBJ2-7; v_call: TRBV2; clone_size: .; cdr3_nt: TGTGCCAGCAAAGGGACAGGAAGCCCGACCCGCTCCTACGAGCAGTACTTC; cdr3_aa: CASKGTGSPTRSYEQYF
d_call: TRBD1; j_call: TRBJ1-5; v_call: TRBV2; clone_size: .; cdr3_nt: TGTGCCAGCAGGGGGACAGGGGGGAAGGATCAGCCCCAGCATTTT; cdr3_aa: CASRGTGGKDQPQHF
d_call: .; j_call: TRBJ2-2; v_call: TRBV10-2; clone_size: .; cdr3_nt: TGCGCCAGCAGTGTCATTAACACCGGGGAGCTGTTTTTT; cdr3_aa: CASSVINTGELFF
d_call: TRBD2; j_call: TRBJ2-5; v_call: TRBV4-2; clone_size: .; cdr3_nt: TGTGCCAGCAGCCCCGCACTAGCGGGGGGGCAAGAGACCCAGTACTTC; cdr3_aa: CASSPALAGGQETQYF
d_call: .; j_call: TRBJ2-5; v_call: TRBV13; clone_size: .; cdr3_nt: TGTGCCAGCAGCTACAGGAGAGGCCCAGAGACCCAGTACTTC; cdr3_aa: CASSYRRGPETQYF
d_call: .; j_call: TRBJ2-3; v_call: TRBV10-1; clone_size: .; cdr3_nt: TGCGCCAGCAGTGAAGCCCAAAGTGCAGATACGCAGTATTTT; cdr3_aa: CASSEAQSADTQYF
d_call: TRBD1; j_call: TRBJ1-3; v_call: TRBV19; clone_size: once; cdr3_nt: TGTGCCAGTAGTCAACCAAGGGGGCTCGAGGGAAACACCATATATTTT; cdr3_aa: CASSQPRGLEGNTIYF
d_call: TRBD2; j_call: TRBJ2-7; v_call: TRBV28; clone_size: .; cdr3_nt: TGTGCCAGCACGGGCGGGGGGACCGTCTCCTACGAGCAGTACTTC; cdr3_aa: CASTGGGTVSYEQYF
d_call: .; j_call: TRBJ1-5; v_call: TRBV13; clone_size: .; cdr3_nt: TGTGCCAGCAGCTTTGGCGGTTCCAATCAGCCCCAGCATTTT; cdr3_aa: CASSFGGSNQPQHF
d_call: TRBD1; j_call: TRBJ2-7; v_call: TRBV11-2; clone_size: once; cdr3_nt: TGTGCCAGCAGCCCTAAAAGGGACAGCAGTTGGTACGAGCAGTACTTC; cdr3_aa: CASSPKRDSSWYEQYF
d_call: .; j_call: TRBJ1-6; v_call: TRBV10-2; clone_size: once; cdr3_nt: TGCGCCAGCCAGACGGACAGCAGCTCCTATAATTCACCCCTCCACTTT; cdr3_aa: CASQTDSSSYNSPLHF
d_call: .; j_call: TRBJ1-1; v_call: TRBV12-5; clone_size: .; cdr3_nt: TGTGCTAGTGGTCCCCGGACTGCAAACACTGAAGCTTTCTTT; cdr3_aa: CASGPRTANTEAFF
d_call: .; j_call: TRBJ2-5; v_call: TRBV27; clone_size: .; cdr3_nt: TGTGCCAGCAGTTTATCTAGAGAAGAGACCCAGTACTTC; cdr3_aa: CASSLSREETQYF
d_call: TRBD2; j_call: TRBJ2-1; v_call: TRBV19; clone_size: .; cdr3_nt: TGTGCCAGTAGTCCCTCCTACGGACTAGCGGGATTACAGAGCTCCTACAATGAGCAGTTCTTC; cdr3_aa: CASSPSYGLAGLQSSYNEQFF
d_call: TRBD1; j_call: TRBJ2-3; v_call: TRBV24-1; clone_size: .; cdr3_nt: TGTGCCACCTCCGCGGACAGGGCAACCACAGATACGCAGTATTTT; cdr3_aa: CATSADRATTDTQYF
d_call: .; j_call: TRBJ1-4; v_call: TRBV7-2; clone_size: .; cdr3_nt: TGTGCCAGCAGCAGGGGGGGGCTAGATAATGAAAAACTGTTTTTT; cdr3_aa: CASSRGGLDNEKLFF
d_call: .; j_call: TRBJ2-1; v_call: TRBV9; clone_size: .; cdr3_nt: TGTGCCAGCAGTACCACGGGGAGTATGTCCTACAATGAGCAGTTCTTC; cdr3_aa: CASSTTGSMSYNEQFF
d_call: TRBD1; j_call: TRBJ2-7; v_call: TRBV9; clone_size: .; cdr3_nt: TGTGCCAGCAGCACACAGGGGGCTCCCTCCTACGAGCAGTACTTC; cdr3_aa: CASSTQGAPSYEQYF
d_call: .; j_call: TRBJ2-2; v_call: TRBV7-7; clone_size: once; cdr3_nt: TGTGCTAGCAGCTTAGTATCGGGTCACGCCGGGGAGCTGTTTTTT; cdr3_aa: CASSLVSGHAGELFF
d_call: .; j_call: TRBJ1-6; v_call: TRBV6-5; clone_size: .; cdr3_nt: TGTGCCAGCAGTCTACAGGGACCCTATAATTCACCCCTCCACTTT; cdr3_aa: CASSLQGPYNSPLHF
d_call: TRBD1; j_call: TRBJ1-2; v_call: TRBV19; clone_size: .; cdr3_nt: TGTGCCAGTAGTATAGCCCCGACAGGGTATGGCTACACCTTC; cdr3_aa: CASSIAPTGYGYTF
d_call: TRBD2; j_call: TRBJ2-3; v_call: TRBV19; clone_size: .; cdr3_nt: TGTGCCAGTAGCAGGACTAGCGGGAGCACAGATACGCAGTATTTT; cdr3_aa: CASSRTSGSTDTQYF